This TCR beta chain was captured in a study of cytomegalovirus exposure and HLA in healthy donors. The overall study: An early data release held around 80 million unique TCRs from HLA-typed donors.

While unrecorded immune exposures were likely, the donors were nominally healthy when sampled. Turning to this clone: What it recognizes is unknown.

PCR primers comprised 60 Vbeta and 13 Jbeta primers. Assay: immunoSEQ multiplex PCR; the TCRdb copy retains only in-frame clones and omits some. The profile shows roughly 73,000 clones, approximately 84% of them singletons. Trimming left V 1 base short and J 4 bases short, with 11 bases between. This CDR3 is 15 amino acids long. Germline V lookup: CDR1 LNHDA, CDR2 SQIVND (reference sequence). Study findings and constraints: There were several of the most significant clusters that appeared linked to common viral pathogens in a later analysis. In a later analysis, the majority of CMV-associated beta chains seemingly showed HLA restriction.

This TCR was recovered from a woman aged 45-65 years in good health and CMV-seronegative. The chain links TRBV19 to TRBJ2-1; the D gene is possibly TRBD2 (5 bases). The specimen sequenced was PBMCs. In DNA form, the CDR3 reads TGTGCCAGTAGTATAGTTGGACTGGAGTACAATGAGCAGTTCTTC. Its translation: CASSIVGLEYNEQFF.